The 18 T cell receptor beta chains below come from one sample, sequenced in a study of a mutant IDH1 vaccine in newly diagnosed glioma. The method was immunoSEQ multiplex PCR; TCRdb's version includes in-frame clones alone and lacks a portion of them. In the table there are about 34,000 clones, over 60% of which are singletons. Time point defined: baseline, week 1 (first vaccination visit). Treatment of the sample: pre-vaccination baseline after standard-of-care therapy. Here the sequenced sample was peripheral blood mononuclear cells (PBMCs), taken from a glioma patient treated with radiotherapy, temozolomide or both. The receptors originated from a man aged 50 to 60 with glioma. Some clones in this sample may be carry-over from other donors' samples.

The chain uses TRBV2 and TRBJ2-7, with TRBD2 matching over 8 bases. Germline V gene sequence: CDR1 SNHLY, CDR2 FYNNEI. The CDR3 extends over 16 amino acids. The V and J ends lost 8 bases and 0 bases, in that order; junction bases with no gene match: 12. The CDR3: CASRQRHRGGSYEQYF. The CDR3 region has the DNA TGTGCCAGCCGTCAAAGGCATCGGGGGGGCTCCTACGAGCAGTACTTC.

The rearrangement links TRBV7-2 to TRBJ1-5; tentative D call: TRBD1 (5 bases). V lost 5 bases, J lost 2 bases, and 13 bases lay in between. The CDR3 sequence is 15 residues long. Germline lookup yields CDR1 SGHTA and CDR2 FQGNSA. This chain's CDR3 is CASSVGTFGNQPQHF. CDR3 coding DNA: TGTGCCAGCAGCGTCGGGACTTTCGGCAATCAGCCCCAGCATTTT.

This clone appeared once. The chain links TRBV5-4 to TRBJ2-7; D assignment may be TRBD1 or TRBD2 (6 bases each). Germline assignment: CDR1 SGHNT and CDR2 YYREEE (reference sequence). CDR3 size: 13 residues. V lost 1 base to trimming and J lost 5 bases, with 10 bases between them. The CDR3 nucleotides are TGTGCCAGCAGCTTGAGGGGGGCGGACGAGCAGTACTTC. It yields the protein CASSLRGADEQYF. The variable domain in full, with the rest retrieved from reference TRBV5-4 and TRBJ2-7, is ETGVTQSPTHLIKTRGQQVTLRCSSQSGHNTVSWYQQALGQGPQFIFQYYREEENGRGNFPPRFSGLQFPNYSSELNVNALELDDSALYLCASSLRGADEQYFGPGTRLTVT.

This clone was observed a few times. The rearrangement uses TRBV2 and TRBJ1-1, with no clear D. The CDR3 has 13 amino acids. Trimming shortened V by 2 bases and J by 2 bases, and 6 bases separated the two germline ends. CDR1 is SNHLY and CDR2 is FYNNEI in the germline V gene. CDR3 DNA sequence: TGTGCCAGCAGTGAACTAAGCAACACTGAAGCTTTCTTT. It is translated as CASSELSNTEAFF.

The chain has TRBV6-5 and TRBJ1-1; D is ambiguous. V gave up 5 bases and J gave up 1 base, with 5 bases separating them. The length of the CDR3 is 12 residues. CDR1 and CDR2 from the germline V gene are MNHEY and SVGAGI. The CDR3 sequence: CASSGQNTEAFF. In DNA form, the CDR3 reads TGTGCCAGCAGTGGCCAGAACACTGAAGCTTTCTTT.

This clone has a handful of counts. The chain employs TRBV2 and TRBJ1-1, with unresolved D. This CDR3 contains 13 residues. Germline lookup yields CDR1 SNHLY and CDR2 FYNNEI. Deletions cut 4 bases from V and 1 base from J, with 7 bases between. Here the CDR3 DNA reads TGTGCCAGCAGTGTTTTTCCGAACACTGAAGCTTTCTTT. Protein sequence: CASSVFPNTEAFF.

The rearrangement joins TRBV7-2 to TRBJ2-7; D remains unclear. The V and J ends lost 1 base and 2 bases respectively, with 6 bases between them. The CDR3 is made up of 13 amino acids. Germline CDR1 SGHTA, CDR2 FQGNSA. The CDR3 here is CASSLEEPYEQYF. The DNA for the CDR3 is TGTGCCAGCAGCTTAGAAGAGCCCTACGAGCAGTACTTC.

The CDR3 coding sequence is TGTGCCAGCAGTTACTCGATAGAGAAGGAAAAACTGTTTTTT. It specifies CASSYSIEKEKLFF. The rearrangement links TRBV6-6 to TRBJ1-4; D is unclear. Germline lookup yields CDR1 MNHNY and CDR2 SVGAGI (reference sequence). The V end was cut by 0 bases, the J end by 8 bases, with 10 bases between. This CDR3 region has 14 residues.

The table lists this clone with a few counts. V usage is TRBV6-6 and J usage is TRBJ2-7; D is possibly TRBD1 (5 bases). Per germline, CDR1 MNHNY and CDR2 SVGAGI (reference sequence). The CDR3 loop spans 11 amino acids. The ends were cut back, 6 bases at V and 7 bases at J, with 10 bases in the middle. CDR3 in DNA: TGTGCCAGCAGCCACGGACAAGAGCAGTACTTC. Its translation is CASSHGQEQYF.

The CDR3: CASSVIGNTQYF. CDR3 nucleotide sequence: TGTGCCAGCAGTGTAATTGGAAATACGCAGTATTTT. The chain combines TRBV2 with TRBJ2-3; D uncertain. Deletions cut 4 bases from V and 7 bases from J, with 9 bases between. The CDR3 consists of 12 residues. Per germline, CDR1 SNHLY and CDR2 FYNNEI.

The chain has TRBV6-1 and TRBJ2-2; 9 bases line up with TRBD2. Germline lookup yields CDR1 MNHNS and CDR2 SASEGT. The CDR3 is 15 amino acids. With 8 bases clipped from V and 3 bases from J, the junction kept 7 bases outside the gene matches. CDR3 amino acids: CASLILAGDTGELFF. CDR3 coding DNA: TGTGCCAGCTTAATATTAGCGGGGGACACCGGGGAGCTGTTTTTT.

J is TRBJ2-1 and V is TRBV2; the D gene is possibly TRBD1 (6 bases). Trimming stripped 4 bases from V and 4 bases from J, with 14 bases between. The germline gives CDR1 SNHLY, CDR2 FYNNEI. The CDR3 covers 15 residues. CDR3 bases: TGTGCCAGCAGTGGGGGGCCCCCAGGGTACAATGAGCAGTTCTTC. Translated, it gives CASSGGPPGYNEQFF.

The V gene is TRBV7-8, the J gene TRBJ2-1; tentatively, D is TRBD1 (6 bases). The ends were cut back, 1 base at V and 7 bases at J, with 8 bases in the middle. The germline gives CDR1 SGHVS, CDR2 FQNEAQ. The CDR3 is 13 residues long. Written as DNA, the CDR3 is TGTGCCAGCAGCTTAGTAAGGGGGAATGAGCAGTTCTTC. Encoded protein: CASSLVRGNEQFF.

This sequence joins TRBV5-1 and TRBJ2-2, with D tentatively TRBD1 (6 bases). Germline V gives CDR1 SGHRS, CDR2 YFSETQ. This CDR3 comprises 13 residues. The ends were cut back, 6 bases at V and 4 bases at J, with 10 bases in the middle. The CDR3 nucleotides read TGCGCCAGCAAACAGGGCGGCACCGGGGAGCTGTTTTTT. It specifies CASKQGGTGELFF.

The chain is built from TRBV30 and TRBJ2-7; D perhaps matches TRBD1 (5 bases). The CDR3 runs to 15 residues. Germline CDR1 and CDR2: GTSNPN and SVGIG (reference sequence). V was cut by 3 bases and J by 2 bases, with 17 bases left in between. CDR3 amino acids: CAWRLRATGPYEQYF. CDR3 sequence (DNA): TGTGCCTGGAGACTTCGGGCCACAGGTCCCTACGAGCAGTACTTC. Looking up the rest from reference TRBV30 and TRBJ2-7 gives the full variable domain: SQTIHQWPATLVQPVGSPLSLECTVEGTSNPNLYWYRQAAGRGLQLLFYSVGIGQISSEVPQNLSASRPQDRQFILSSKKLLLSDSGFYLCAWRLRATGPYEQYFGPGTRLTVT.

The chain carries TRBV13 and TRBJ1-1, with D possibly being TRBD1 (5 bases). V was clipped by 4 bases and J by 4 bases, with 10 bases between them. The CDR3 consists of 13 residues. Germline V gene lookup returns CDR1 PRHDT and CDR2 FYEKMQ (reference sequence). Here the CDR3 reads CASSSGQITEAFF. The CDR3 nucleotides read TGTGCCAGCAGCTCCGGACAAATCACTGAAGCTTTCTTT.

The V and J genes are TRBV14 and TRBJ2-1; D gene ambiguous. The CDR3 contains 13 residues. The V end lost 4 bases, the J end lost 6 bases, and 10 bases lay between the germline ends. Germline V gene lookup returns CDR1 SGHDN and CDR2 FVKESK. The CDR3 DNA reads as TGTGCCAGCAGCCTCCTTCAGCCCAATGAGCAGTTCTTC. It encodes CASSLLQPNEQFF.

The V call is TRBV4-2, the J call TRBJ1-3; D ambiguous. V was trimmed by 0 bases and J by 3 bases, leaving 3 bases between them. Germline lookup yields CDR1 LGHNA and CDR2 YNFKEQ. CDR3 size: 13 residues. The CDR3 bases are TGTGCCAGCAGCCAAGAGATTGGAAACACCATATATTTT. It yields the protein CASSQEIGNTIYF.